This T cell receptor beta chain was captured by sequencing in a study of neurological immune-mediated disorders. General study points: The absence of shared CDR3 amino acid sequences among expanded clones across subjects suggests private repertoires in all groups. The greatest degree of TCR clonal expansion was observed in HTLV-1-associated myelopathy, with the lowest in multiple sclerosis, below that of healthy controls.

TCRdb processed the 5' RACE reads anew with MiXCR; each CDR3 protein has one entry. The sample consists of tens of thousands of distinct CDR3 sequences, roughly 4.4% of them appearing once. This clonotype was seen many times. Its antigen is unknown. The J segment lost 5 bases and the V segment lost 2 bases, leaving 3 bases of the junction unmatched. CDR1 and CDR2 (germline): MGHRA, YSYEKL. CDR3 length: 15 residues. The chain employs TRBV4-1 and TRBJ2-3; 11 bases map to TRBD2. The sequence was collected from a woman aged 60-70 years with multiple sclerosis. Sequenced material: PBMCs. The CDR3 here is CASSQPGLAGDTQYF. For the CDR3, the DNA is TGCGCCAGCAGCCAACCTGGACTAGCGGGAGATACGCAGTATTTT.